The clone carrying this T cell receptor beta chain was observed a few times. The antigen is unknown. This sample is part of a study of T cells after yellow fever vaccination. This CDR3 comprises 14 residues. Germline assignment: CDR1 KGHSH and CDR2 LQKENI. V dropped 6 bases and J dropped 6 bases, with 16 bases sitting between them. Study-level results: Boosting was followed by the reappearance of most primary-vaccination clones (approximately 95% CD4, 85% to 90% CD8).

TCRdb recomputed calls from the 5' RACE reads with MiXCR, one row per CDR3 protein. The sample records 250,000 to 350,000 distinct CDR3 sequences, approximately 4% being singletons. Specimen: PBMCs, collected 15 days after the yellow fever booster vaccination. The sequence was obtained from a man aged 18-30 years who received the YFV17D yellow fever vaccine. The J gene is TRBJ2-3, the V gene TRBV18, with D unclear. In DNA form, the CDR3 reads TGTGCCAGCTCGGACGGTTCTCAGGCGGATACGCAGTATTTT. Translated: CASSDGSQADTQYF.